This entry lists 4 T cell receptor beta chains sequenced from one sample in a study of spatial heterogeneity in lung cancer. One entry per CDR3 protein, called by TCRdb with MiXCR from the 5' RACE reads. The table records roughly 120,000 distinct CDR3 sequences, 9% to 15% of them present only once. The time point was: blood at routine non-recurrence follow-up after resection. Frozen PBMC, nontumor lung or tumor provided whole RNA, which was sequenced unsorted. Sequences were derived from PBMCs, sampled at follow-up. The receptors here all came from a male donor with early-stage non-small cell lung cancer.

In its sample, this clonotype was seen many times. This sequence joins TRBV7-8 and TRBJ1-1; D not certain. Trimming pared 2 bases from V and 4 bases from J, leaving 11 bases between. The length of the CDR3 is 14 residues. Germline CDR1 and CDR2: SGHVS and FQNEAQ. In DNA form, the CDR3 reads TGTGCCAGCAGCTTACCCGGGTCGGGCACTGAAGCTTTCTTT. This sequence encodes CASSLPGSGTEAFF.

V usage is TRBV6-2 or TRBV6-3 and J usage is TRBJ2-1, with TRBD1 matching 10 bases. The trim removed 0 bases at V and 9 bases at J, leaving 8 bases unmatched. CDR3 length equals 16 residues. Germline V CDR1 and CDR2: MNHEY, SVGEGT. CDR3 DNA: TGTGCCAGCAGTTACTCGAGGGGACAGGGGTTTGGTGAGCAGTTCTTC. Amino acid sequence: CASSYSRGQGFGEQFF.

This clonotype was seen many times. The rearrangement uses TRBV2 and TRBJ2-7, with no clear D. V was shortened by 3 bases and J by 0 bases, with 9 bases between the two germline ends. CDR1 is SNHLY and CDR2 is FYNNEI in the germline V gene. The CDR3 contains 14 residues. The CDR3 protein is CASSEFDNSYEQYF. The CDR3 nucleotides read TGTGCCAGCAGTGAGTTTGACAACTCCTACGAGCAGTACTTC.

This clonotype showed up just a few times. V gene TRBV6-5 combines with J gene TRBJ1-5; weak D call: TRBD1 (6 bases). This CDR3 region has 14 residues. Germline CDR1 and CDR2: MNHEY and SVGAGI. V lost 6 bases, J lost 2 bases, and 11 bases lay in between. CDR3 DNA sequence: TGTGCCAGCAGACAGGGTCTGGGCAATCAGCCCCAGCATTTT. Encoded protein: CASRQGLGNQPQHF.